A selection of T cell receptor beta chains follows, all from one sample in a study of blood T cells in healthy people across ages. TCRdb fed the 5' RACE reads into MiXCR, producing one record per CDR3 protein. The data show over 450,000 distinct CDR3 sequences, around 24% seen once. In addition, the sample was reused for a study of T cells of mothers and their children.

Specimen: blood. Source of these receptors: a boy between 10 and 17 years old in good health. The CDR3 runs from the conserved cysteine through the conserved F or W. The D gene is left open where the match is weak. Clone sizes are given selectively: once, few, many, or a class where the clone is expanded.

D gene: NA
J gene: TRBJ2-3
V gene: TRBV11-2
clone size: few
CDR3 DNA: TGTGCCAGCCGCTACGGGTACAGCACAGATACGCAGTATTTT
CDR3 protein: CASRYGYSTDTQYF

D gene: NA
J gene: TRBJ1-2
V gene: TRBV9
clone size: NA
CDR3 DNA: TGTGCCAGCAGCGTAGGGCTTAACTATGGCTACACCTTC
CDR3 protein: CASSVGLNYGYTF

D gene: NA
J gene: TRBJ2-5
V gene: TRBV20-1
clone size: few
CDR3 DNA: TGCAGTGCCCCGGAGGTGGGGGTGAAAGAGACCCAGTACTTC
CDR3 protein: CSAPEVGVKETQYF

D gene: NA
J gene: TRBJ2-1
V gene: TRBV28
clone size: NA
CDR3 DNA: TGTGCCAGCAGCCACGGGGTATCGAGGTCCTACAATGAGCAGTTCTTC
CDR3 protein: CASSHGVSRSYNEQFF

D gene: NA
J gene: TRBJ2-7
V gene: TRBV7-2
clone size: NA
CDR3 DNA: TGTGCCAGCAGCGAGGTCGTCGGGGGATTCTACGAGCAGTACTTC
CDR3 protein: CASSEVVGGFYEQYF

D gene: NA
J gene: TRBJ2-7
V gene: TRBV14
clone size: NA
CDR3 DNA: TGTGCCAGCAGCCAAAGGTACAGCTCCTACGAGCAGTACTTC
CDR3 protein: CASSQRYSSYEQYF

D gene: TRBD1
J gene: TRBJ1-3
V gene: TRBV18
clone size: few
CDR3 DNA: TGTGCCAGCTCAAAGACAGGGCCTACTGGAAACACCATATATTTT
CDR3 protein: CASSKTGPTGNTIYF

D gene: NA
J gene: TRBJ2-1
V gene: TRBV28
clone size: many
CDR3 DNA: TGTGCCAGCAGCTCTAATCATGAGCAGTTCTTC
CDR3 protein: CASSSNHEQFF

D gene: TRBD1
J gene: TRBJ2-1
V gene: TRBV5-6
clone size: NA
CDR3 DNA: TGTGCCAGCAGCCTGGGGGACAGGATGGGCGAGCAGTTCTTC
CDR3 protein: CASSLGDRMGEQFF

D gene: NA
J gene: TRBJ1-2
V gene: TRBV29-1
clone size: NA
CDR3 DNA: TGCAGCGTTAAGGACCAGAAGGACTATGGCTACACCTTC
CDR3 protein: CSVKDQKDYGYTF

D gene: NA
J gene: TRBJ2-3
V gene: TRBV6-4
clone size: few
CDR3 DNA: TGTGCCAGCAGTGAGTCCCAGGGGGGGACAGATACGCAGTATTTT
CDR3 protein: CASSESQGGTDTQYF

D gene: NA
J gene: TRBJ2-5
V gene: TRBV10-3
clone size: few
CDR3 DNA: TGTGCCATCAGTGCGGACAGCGAGACCCAGTACTTC
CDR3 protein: CAISADSETQYF

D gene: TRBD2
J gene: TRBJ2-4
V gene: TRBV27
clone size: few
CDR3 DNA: TGTGCCAGCAGTTTGGTACTAGCGGGAGTACCACTAGCCAAAAACATTCAGTACTTC
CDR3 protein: CASSLVLAGVPLAKNIQYF

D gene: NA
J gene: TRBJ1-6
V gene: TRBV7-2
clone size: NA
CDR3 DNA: TGTGCCAGCAGCCCGGAGGATGATTATAATTCACCCCTCCACTTT
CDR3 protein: CASSPEDDYNSPLHF

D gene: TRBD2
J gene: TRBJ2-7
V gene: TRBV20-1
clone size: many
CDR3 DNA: TGCAGTGCTAGAGTTCCCCGCCTAGCGGTGAGCTCCTACGAGCAGTACTTC
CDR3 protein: CSARVPRLAVSSYEQYF

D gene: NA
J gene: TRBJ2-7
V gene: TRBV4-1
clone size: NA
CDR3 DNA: TGCGCCAGCAGCCAACTTTTTACAGGGAGCTCCTACGAGCAGTACTTC
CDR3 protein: CASSQLFTGSSYEQYF

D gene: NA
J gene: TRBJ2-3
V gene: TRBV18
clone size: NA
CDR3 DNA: TGTGCCAGCTCACCTGACCGACAAAGGGAAACGCAGTATTTT
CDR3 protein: CASSPDRQRETQYF

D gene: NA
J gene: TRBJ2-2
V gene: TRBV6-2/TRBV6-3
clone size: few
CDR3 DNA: TGTGCCAGCAGTTACGATTTGGTCGGTGATAGGGAGCTGTTTTTT
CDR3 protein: CASSYDLVGDRELFF

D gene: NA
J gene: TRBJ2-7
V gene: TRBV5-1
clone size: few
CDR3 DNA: TGCGCCAGCAGCTTGGTGGACAGTACCTACGAGCAGTACTTC
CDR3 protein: CASSLVDSTYEQYF

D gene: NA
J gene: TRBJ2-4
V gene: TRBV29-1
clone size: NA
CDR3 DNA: TGCAGCGTTGTTGCCGGGGGCATTCAGTACTTC
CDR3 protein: CSVVAGGIQYF

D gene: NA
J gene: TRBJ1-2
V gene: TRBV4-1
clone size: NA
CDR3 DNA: TGCGCCAGCAGCCAAGGGGCTCAGGCTTTCTATGGCTACACCTTC
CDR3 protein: CASSQGAQAFYGYTF

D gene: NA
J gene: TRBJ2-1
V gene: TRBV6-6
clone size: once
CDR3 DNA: TGTGCCAGCAGTTATGGGGACAACTCCTACAATGAGCAGTTCTTC
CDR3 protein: CASSYGDNSYNEQFF

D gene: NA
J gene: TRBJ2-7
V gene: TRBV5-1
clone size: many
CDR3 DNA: TGCGCCAGCAGCCAGGGTACGGGGGGCCTCTACGAGCAGTACTTC
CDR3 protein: CASSQGTGGLYEQYF

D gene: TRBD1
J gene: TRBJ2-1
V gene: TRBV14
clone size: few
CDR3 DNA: TGTGCCAGCAGCCAAGGGACAGGGGTTCAGCAGTTCTTC
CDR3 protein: CASSQGTGVQQFF

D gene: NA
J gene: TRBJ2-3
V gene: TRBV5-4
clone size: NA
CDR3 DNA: TGTGCCAGCAGCTCCATCACCTCGGTCACAGATACGCAGTATTTT
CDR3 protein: CASSSITSVTDTQYF

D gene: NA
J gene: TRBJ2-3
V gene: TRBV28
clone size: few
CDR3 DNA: TGTGCCAGCAGTTTTCGAACAGGCACAGATACGCAGTATTTT
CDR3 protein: CASSFRTGTDTQYF

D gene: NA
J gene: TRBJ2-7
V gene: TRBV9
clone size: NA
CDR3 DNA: TGTGCCAGCAGCGTAGACCCTCAGGGTTCCTACGAGCAGTACTTC
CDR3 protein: CASSVDPQGSYEQYF

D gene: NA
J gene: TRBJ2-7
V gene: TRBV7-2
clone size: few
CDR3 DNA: TGTGCCAGCAGCCGGATCCCAGACTACGAGCAGTACTTC
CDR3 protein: CASSRIPDYEQYF

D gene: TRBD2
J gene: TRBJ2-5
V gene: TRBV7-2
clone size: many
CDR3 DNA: TGTGCCAGCAGCTTAGATGGGACTAGTGGAAAAGAGACCCAGTACTTC
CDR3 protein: CASSLDGTSGKETQYF

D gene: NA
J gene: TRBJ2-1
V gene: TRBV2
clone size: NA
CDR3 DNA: TGTGCCAGCATCCCGGGACAACAGTACAATGAGCAGTTCTTC
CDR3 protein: CASIPGQQYNEQFF

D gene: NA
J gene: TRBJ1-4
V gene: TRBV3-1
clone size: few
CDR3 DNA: TGTGCCAGCAGCCAATTAGCTCGGGAAAAACTGTTTTTT
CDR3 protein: CASSQLAREKLFF

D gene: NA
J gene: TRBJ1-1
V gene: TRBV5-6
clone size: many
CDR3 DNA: TGTGCCAGCAGCTTGCGTTACACTGAAGCTTTCTTT
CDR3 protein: CASSLRYTEAFF

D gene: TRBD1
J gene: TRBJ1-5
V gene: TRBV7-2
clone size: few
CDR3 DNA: TGTGCCAGCAGCCGTGAGGGGGCTGGCAATCAGCCCCAGCATTTT
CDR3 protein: CASSREGAGNQPQHF

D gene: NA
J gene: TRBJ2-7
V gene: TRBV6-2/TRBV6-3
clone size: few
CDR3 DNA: TGTGCCAGCAGAACGACGACTAGCTACGAGCAGTACTTC
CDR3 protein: CASRTTTSYEQYF

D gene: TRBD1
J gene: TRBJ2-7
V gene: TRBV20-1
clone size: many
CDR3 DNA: TGCAGTGCTAGAGACCCAAACCGACAGGGGGACTCCTACGAGCAGTACTTC
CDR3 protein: CSARDPNRQGDSYEQYF

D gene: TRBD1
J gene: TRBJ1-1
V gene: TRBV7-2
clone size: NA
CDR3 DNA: TGTGCCAGCAGTTTCCGGGACAGGGCTCCTGAAGCTTTCTTT
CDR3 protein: CASSFRDRAPEAFF

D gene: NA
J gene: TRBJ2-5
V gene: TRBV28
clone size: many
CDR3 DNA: TGTGCCAGCAGTCCTCGGACAGGGAGGGCCCAAGAGACCCAGTACTTC
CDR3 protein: CASSPRTGRAQETQYF

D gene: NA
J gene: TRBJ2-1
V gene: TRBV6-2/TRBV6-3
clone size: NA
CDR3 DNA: TGTGCCAGCAAACCCGGGTACGATGAGCAGTTCTTC
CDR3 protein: CASKPGYDEQFF

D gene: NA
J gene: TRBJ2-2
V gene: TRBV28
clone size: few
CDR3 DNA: TGTGCCAGCACCCAGGGGGGGGCGAACACCGGGGAGCTGTTTTTT
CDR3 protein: CASTQGGANTGELFF

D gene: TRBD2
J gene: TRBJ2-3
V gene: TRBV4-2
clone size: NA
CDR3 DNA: TGTGCCAGCAGCCCGAGCGGGGAATCAGATACGCAGTATTTT
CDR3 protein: CASSPSGESDTQYF

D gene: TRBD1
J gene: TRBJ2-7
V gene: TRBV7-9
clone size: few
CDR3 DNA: TGTGCCAGCAGCTCCGCCGGGACAGGGGTCTCCTACGAGCAGTACTTC
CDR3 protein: CASSSAGTGVSYEQYF

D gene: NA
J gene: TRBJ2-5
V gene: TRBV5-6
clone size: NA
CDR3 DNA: TGTGCCAGCAGCCTGGACCTCGGACGGAACCAAGAGACCCAGTACTTC
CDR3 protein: CASSLDLGRNQETQYF

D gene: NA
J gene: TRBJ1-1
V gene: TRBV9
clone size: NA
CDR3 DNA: TGTGCCAGCAGCGTAGGCCCTAATCCTGACCGCGCCCTTGAAGCTTTCTTT
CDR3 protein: CASSVGPNPDRALEAFF

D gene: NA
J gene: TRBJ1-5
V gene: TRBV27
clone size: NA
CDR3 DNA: TGTGCCAGCAGTTTAAAGGCAGGTTTAGATCAGCCCCAGCATTTT
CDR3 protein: CASSLKAGLDQPQHF

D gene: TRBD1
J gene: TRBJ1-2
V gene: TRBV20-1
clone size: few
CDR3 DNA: TGCAGTGCTACACGGGACAGGGAAGGCTACACCTTC
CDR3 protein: CSATRDREGYTF

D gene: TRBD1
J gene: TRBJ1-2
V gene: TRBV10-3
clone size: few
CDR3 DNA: TGTGCCATCAGTGACAGGGGGAGGGACTATGGCTACACCTTC
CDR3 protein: CAISDRGRDYGYTF

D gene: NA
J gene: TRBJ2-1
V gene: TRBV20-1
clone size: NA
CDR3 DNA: TGCAGTGCCCCGGGAGCGGTAACCTACAATGAGCAGTTCTTC
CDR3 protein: CSAPGAVTYNEQFF

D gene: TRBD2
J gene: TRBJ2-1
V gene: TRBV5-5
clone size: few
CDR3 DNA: TGTGCCAGCACCCAGCTGACTAGCGGACAGTTCTTC
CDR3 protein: CASTQLTSGQFF

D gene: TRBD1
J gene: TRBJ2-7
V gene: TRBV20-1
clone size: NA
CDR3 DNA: TGCAGTGCTAGTTCGGACAGGGGAGCCTACGAGCAGTACTTC
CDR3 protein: CSASSDRGAYEQYF

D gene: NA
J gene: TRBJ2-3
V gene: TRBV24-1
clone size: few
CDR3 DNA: TGTGCCACCAGTGCTCAGGAGAGGGGAGGAGATACGCAGTATTTT
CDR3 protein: CATSAQERGGDTQYF

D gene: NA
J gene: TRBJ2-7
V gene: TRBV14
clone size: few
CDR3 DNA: TGTGCCAGCAGCCAAGTACCCCATCTAGTGCAGTACTTC
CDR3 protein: CASSQVPHLVQYF

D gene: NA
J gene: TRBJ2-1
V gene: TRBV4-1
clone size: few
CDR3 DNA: TGCGCCAGCAGCCAAGGAGGGGCTTACAATGAGCAGTTCTTC
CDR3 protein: CASSQGGAYNEQFF

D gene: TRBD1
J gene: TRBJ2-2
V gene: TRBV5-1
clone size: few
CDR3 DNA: TGCGCCAGCAGACCCCGGATTCGACAGGGAGTGAACACCGGGGAGCTGTTTTTT
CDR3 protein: CASRPRIRQGVNTGELFF

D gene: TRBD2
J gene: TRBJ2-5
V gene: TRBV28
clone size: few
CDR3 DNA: TGTGCCAGCAGTAACCTGGCGGGGGGGTTAGAGACCCAGTACTTC
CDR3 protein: CASSNLAGGLETQYF

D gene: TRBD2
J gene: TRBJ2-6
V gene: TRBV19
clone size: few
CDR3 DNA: TGTGCCAGTAGTGCATGGGAGGGCTCTGGGGCCAACGTCCTGACTTTC
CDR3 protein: CASSAWEGSGANVLTF

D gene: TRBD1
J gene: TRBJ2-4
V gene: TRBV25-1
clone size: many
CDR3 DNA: TGTGCCAGCAGTGAATCTATAGGGGGCGCAGCCAAAAACATTCAGTACTTC
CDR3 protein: CASSESIGGAAKNIQYF